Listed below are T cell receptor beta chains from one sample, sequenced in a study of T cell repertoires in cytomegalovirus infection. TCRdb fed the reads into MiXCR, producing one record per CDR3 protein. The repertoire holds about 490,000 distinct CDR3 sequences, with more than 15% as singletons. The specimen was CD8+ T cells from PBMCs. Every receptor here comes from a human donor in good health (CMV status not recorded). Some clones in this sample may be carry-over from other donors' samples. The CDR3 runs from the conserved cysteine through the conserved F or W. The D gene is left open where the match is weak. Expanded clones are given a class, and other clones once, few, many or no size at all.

CDR3 DNA: TGTGCCAGCACCCAGGGAGCGGGGGTCTCCTACGAGCAGTACTTC
CDR3 protein: CASTQGAGVSYEQYF
V gene: TRBV2
clone size: NA
D gene: TRBD2
J gene: TRBJ2-7

CDR3 DNA: TGCGCCAGCAGCCAAGATAGCAGAAACTCCTACAATGAGCAGTTCTTC
CDR3 protein: CASSQDSRNSYNEQFF
V gene: TRBV4-1
clone size: many
D gene: NA
J gene: TRBJ2-1

CDR3 DNA: TGCAGTGCTCCTCAGGGAAAGGCGGGACTCGGGTCACCCCTCCACTTT
CDR3 protein: CSAPQGKAGLGSPLHF
V gene: TRBV20-1
clone size: few
D gene: NA
J gene: TRBJ1-6

CDR3 DNA: TGTGCCAGGGGCCAGGGCCCTTCTAATGAAAAACTGTTTTTT
CDR3 protein: CARGQGPSNEKLFF
V gene: TRBV10-3
clone size: few
D gene: NA
J gene: TRBJ1-4

CDR3 DNA: TGTGCCAGCCGAGGGGGCAGATCCATGAACACTGAAGCTTTCTTT
CDR3 protein: CASRGGRSMNTEAFF
V gene: TRBV2
clone size: NA
D gene: TRBD1
J gene: TRBJ1-1

CDR3 DNA: TGCAGCGTCGAACTACAGGGCTCCTACGAGCAGTACTTC
CDR3 protein: CSVELQGSYEQYF
V gene: TRBV29-1
clone size: NA
D gene: NA
J gene: TRBJ2-7

CDR3 DNA: TGTGCCAGCAGCTTAGTCCCATACCCCTCTGGAAACACCATATATTTT
CDR3 protein: CASSLVPYPSGNTIYF
V gene: TRBV11-2
clone size: many
D gene: NA
J gene: TRBJ1-3

CDR3 DNA: TGTGCCACCAGTGACCCAAGACAGAAAAACATTCAGTACTTC
CDR3 protein: CATSDPRQKNIQYF
V gene: TRBV24-1
clone size: many
D gene: NA
J gene: TRBJ2-4

CDR3 DNA: TGTGCCAGCAGCCTGCGGTGTAGCGGGGGGCGCAACCGAACAGATACGCAGTATTTT
CDR3 protein: CASSLRCSGGRNRTDTQYF
V gene: TRBV7-3
clone size: NA
D gene: TRBD2
J gene: TRBJ2-3

CDR3 DNA: TGTGCCAGCAGCCCGACTAGCGGAGAGACCCAGTACTTC
CDR3 protein: CASSPTSGETQYF
V gene: TRBV7-9
clone size: many
D gene: TRBD2
J gene: TRBJ2-5

CDR3 DNA: TGCGCCAGCAGCCCCCTAAAAGATTCCTTCACTCGCTCCTACGAGCAGTACTTC
CDR3 protein: CASSPLKDSFTRSYEQYF
V gene: TRBV4-1
clone size: many
D gene: NA
J gene: TRBJ2-7